Listed below are T cell receptor beta chains from one sample, sequenced in a study of T cells in Graves' hyperthyroidism and ophthalmopathy. TCRdb passed the multiplex PCR reads through MiXCR, listing each CDR3 protein once. The sample contains hundreds of thousands of distinct CDR3 sequences, 35% to 40% of which appear only once. Sequencing was performed on blood. These receptors were collected from a young man with Graves' hyperthyroidism. CDR3s include the opening cysteine and the closing phenylalanine or tryptophan. Each record gives: clone size, D gene, J gene, V gene, CDR3 DNA, CDR3 protein. A D gene is named only where the DNA matches it firmly. A clone size is listed for some rows: how often the clone was seen (once, few, many), or a class if it is expanded.

clone size: once; D gene: TRBD2; J gene: TRBJ2-5; V gene: TRBV24-1; CDR3 DNA: TGTGCCACCAGTGAGTGGGAGGGCCAATACTTC; CDR3 protein: CATSEWEGQYF
clone size: NA; D gene: NA; J gene: TRBJ1-1; V gene: TRBV20-1; CDR3 DNA: TGCAGTGCTAGAATGAGGGAGAAGGGCACTGAAGCTTTCTTT; CDR3 protein: CSARMREKGTEAFF
clone size: NA; D gene: NA; J gene: TRBJ2-5; V gene: TRBV7-2; CDR3 DNA: TGTGCCAGCAGCCCGATAGCGGAAGAGACCCAGTACTTC; CDR3 protein: CASSPIAEETQYF
clone size: many; D gene: NA; J gene: TRBJ1-5; V gene: TRBV2; CDR3 DNA: TGTGCCAGCGCTCGACTTCCAGGGTCCAATCAGCCCCAGCATTTT; CDR3 protein: CASARLPGSNQPQHF
clone size: NA; D gene: TRBD1; J gene: TRBJ2-5; V gene: TRBV2; CDR3 DNA: TGTGCCAGGGGGGGACAGGGGGCCCGAGAGACCCAGTACTTC; CDR3 protein: CARGGQGARETQYF
clone size: NA; D gene: NA; J gene: TRBJ1-1; V gene: TRBV4-2; CDR3 DNA: TGTGCCAGCAGCCAAGTTGAGGGTAGCACTGAAGCTTTCTTT; CDR3 protein: CASSQVEGSTEAFF
clone size: many; D gene: NA; J gene: TRBJ2-6; V gene: TRBV15; CDR3 DNA: TGTGCCACCAGCAGAGAGTCAGGGGTTGGGGCCAACGTCCTGACTTTC; CDR3 protein: CATSRESGVGANVLTF
clone size: NA; D gene: NA; J gene: TRBJ2-2; V gene: TRBV25-1; CDR3 DNA: TGTGCCAGCAGTGAATACAGCGGGGAGCTGTTTTTT; CDR3 protein: CASSEYSGELFF
clone size: NA; D gene: NA; J gene: TRBJ1-2; V gene: TRBV7-8; CDR3 DNA: TGTGCCAGCAGCTTCACCAACCCTAACTATGGCTGCACCTTC; CDR3 protein: CASSFTNPNYGCTF
clone size: NA; D gene: TRBD1; J gene: TRBJ2-7; V gene: TRBV7-9; CDR3 DNA: TGTGCCAGCAGCCACCGAACCCCGGGACAGGGGGACCTCTACGAGCAGTACTTC; CDR3 protein: CASSHRTPGQGDLYEQYF
clone size: NA; D gene: NA; J gene: TRBJ1-1; V gene: TRBV7-3; CDR3 DNA: TGCGCCAGCAGCCAAGTTTCAGGGATAGACACTGAAGCTTTCTTT; CDR3 protein: CASSQVSGIDTEAFF
clone size: many; D gene: NA; J gene: TRBJ2-5; V gene: TRBV7-9; CDR3 DNA: TGTGCCAGCAGCTTAAGGGACATACAAGAGACCCAGTACTTC; CDR3 protein: CASSLRDIQETQYF
clone size: NA; D gene: NA; J gene: TRBJ1-1; V gene: TRBV7-3; CDR3 DNA: TGTGCCAGCAGCTTTGGGGCAGGGATGAACACTGAAGCTTTCTTT; CDR3 protein: CASSFGAGMNTEAFF
clone size: NA; D gene: NA; J gene: TRBJ2-7; V gene: TRBV3-1; CDR3 DNA: TGTGCCAGCAGCCAAGATCGGGCAGGTTACTCCTACGAGCAGTACTTC; CDR3 protein: CASSQDRAGYSYEQYF
clone size: NA; D gene: NA; J gene: TRBJ1-2; V gene: TRBV10-3; CDR3 DNA: TGTGCCAGCAGTCACCCGAGGGGTGGGGATGGCTACACCTTC; CDR3 protein: CASSHPRGGDGYTF
clone size: once; D gene: TRBD2; J gene: TRBJ2-2; V gene: TRBV29-1; CDR3 DNA: TGCAGCGTTAATGGGGGGGGCACCGGGGAGCTGTTTTTT; CDR3 protein: CSVNGGGTGELFF
clone size: many; D gene: NA; J gene: TRBJ1-1; V gene: TRBV19; CDR3 DNA: TGTGCCAGTAGTATAGAGGGGATGGCCGGCACTGAAGCTTTCTTT; CDR3 protein: CASSIEGMAGTEAFF
clone size: NA; D gene: NA; J gene: TRBJ2-3; V gene: TRBV6-1; CDR3 DNA: TGTGCCAGCACCCATCAGACAGACACAGATACGCAGTATTTT; CDR3 protein: CASTHQTDTDTQYF
clone size: NA; D gene: TRBD1; J gene: TRBJ1-5; V gene: TRBV13; CDR3 DNA: TGTGCCAGCAGCTTAGGCCAGGGGGCTCAGCCCAAGCATTTT; CDR3 protein: CASSLGQGAQPKHF
clone size: NA; D gene: TRBD2; J gene: TRBJ2-2; V gene: TRBV2; CDR3 DNA: TGTGCCAGCGGGGGACTAGCGGACGGGGAGCTGTTTTTT; CDR3 protein: CASGGLADGELFF
clone size: few; D gene: NA; J gene: TRBJ2-5; V gene: TRBV25-1; CDR3 DNA: TGTGCCAGCCTCCAAGAACAGGGTGCTGAGACCCAGTACTTC; CDR3 protein: CASLQEQGAETQYF
clone size: NA; D gene: TRBD1; J gene: TRBJ2-2; V gene: TRBV7-3; CDR3 DNA: TGTGCCAGCAGCTACCGGGACAGGGGGCTTGGCGGGGAGCTGTTTTTT; CDR3 protein: CASSYRDRGLGGELFF
clone size: few; D gene: NA; J gene: TRBJ1-1; V gene: TRBV25-1; CDR3 DNA: TGTGCCAGCAGTGAGGGAGACACGACTCCGGCCACTGAAGCTTTCTTT; CDR3 protein: CASSEGDTTPATEAFF
clone size: NA; D gene: TRBD1; J gene: TRBJ2-2; V gene: TRBV5-1; CDR3 DNA: TGCGCCAGCAGCCTAGCCTCCCAGGGGGCCGGGGAGCTGTTTTTT; CDR3 protein: CASSLASQGAGELFF
clone size: NA; D gene: NA; J gene: TRBJ2-7; V gene: TRBV19; CDR3 DNA: TGTGCCAGTAGTACTTATGGGGGCTCCTACGAGCAGTACTTC; CDR3 protein: CASSTYGGSYEQYF
clone size: NA; D gene: TRBD1; J gene: TRBJ1-1; V gene: TRBV19; CDR3 DNA: TGTGCCACCCAGGACAGGGGGCGAGGGGCTGAAGCTTTCTTT; CDR3 protein: CATQDRGRGAEAFF
clone size: NA; D gene: TRBD1; J gene: TRBJ1-3; V gene: TRBV6-5; CDR3 DNA: TGTGCCAGCAGTTCGGAACAGGGGGCGCGTTCCCATTCTGGAAACACCATATATTTT; CDR3 protein: CASSSEQGARSHSGNTIYF
clone size: NA; D gene: NA; J gene: TRBJ1-2; V gene: TRBV7-9; CDR3 DNA: TGTGCCAGCAGCCAACTCTCAACCGGCTACACCTTC; CDR3 protein: CASSQLSTGYTF
clone size: few; D gene: NA; J gene: TRBJ1-1; V gene: TRBV20-1; CDR3 DNA: TGCAGTGCTATCCGCAGGGCCAACACTGAAGCTTTCTTT; CDR3 protein: CSAIRRANTEAFF
clone size: NA; D gene: TRBD2; J gene: TRBJ2-7; V gene: TRBV20-1; CDR3 DNA: TGCAGTGCCCCGAAGGGGACTAACTCCTACGAGCAGTACTTC; CDR3 protein: CSAPKGTNSYEQYF
clone size: NA; D gene: TRBD1; J gene: TRBJ2-5; V gene: TRBV6-5; CDR3 DNA: TGTGCCAGCAGCGACAGGGAAGGAGAGACCCAGTACTTC; CDR3 protein: CASSDREGETQYF
clone size: many; D gene: NA; J gene: TRBJ2-7; V gene: TRBV29-1; CDR3 DNA: TGCAGCGTTTCCGGACTATTGGGCGAGCAGTACTTC; CDR3 protein: CSVSGLLGEQYF
clone size: few; D gene: NA; J gene: TRBJ2-5; V gene: TRBV28; CDR3 DNA: TGTGCCAGCACCCCAACCGCTGTGCGGGAGACCCAGTACTTC; CDR3 protein: CASTPTAVRETQYF
clone size: NA; D gene: NA; J gene: TRBJ1-5; V gene: TRBV10-3; CDR3 DNA: TGTGCCATCAGTGAAGGGGGGCGCGAGCAGCCCCAGCATTTT; CDR3 protein: CAISEGGREQPQHF
clone size: NA; D gene: NA; J gene: TRBJ1-1; V gene: TRBV7-2; CDR3 DNA: TGTGCCAGCAGCCCGGTATCGGTGGGAACTGAAGCTTTCTTT; CDR3 protein: CASSPVSVGTEAFF
clone size: few; D gene: TRBD2; J gene: TRBJ2-5; V gene: TRBV2; CDR3 DNA: TGTGCCAGCAGTCTTAGCGGGCAAGGGACCCAGTACTTC; CDR3 protein: CASSLSGQGTQYF
clone size: NA; D gene: NA; J gene: TRBJ1-2; V gene: TRBV12-3/TRBV12-4; CDR3 DNA: TGTGCCAGCACGCTGAGGCGTGCAACCTCCAGGCGGAATGGCTACACCTTC; CDR3 protein: CASTLRRATSRRNGYTF
clone size: NA; D gene: NA; J gene: TRBJ2-5; V gene: TRBV10-3; CDR3 DNA: TGTGCCATCACTCCAACGGACGGCAGTCGGGCCCAGTACTTC; CDR3 protein: CAITPTDGSRAQYF
clone size: many; D gene: NA; J gene: TRBJ2-7; V gene: TRBV29-1; CDR3 DNA: TGCAGCGTTGCGGGAAGTTATCGCGAGCAGTACTTC; CDR3 protein: CSVAGSYREQYF
clone size: NA; D gene: NA; J gene: TRBJ1-2; V gene: TRBV7-2; CDR3 DNA: TGTGCCAGCAGATCCCCGATCTCGGATCATGGCTACACCTTC; CDR3 protein: CASRSPISDHGYTF
clone size: NA; D gene: NA; J gene: TRBJ1-1; V gene: TRBV5-5; CDR3 DNA: TGTGCCAGCAGCCGCCAAGAATTTGAAGCTTTCTTT; CDR3 protein: CASSRQEFEAFF
clone size: NA; D gene: TRBD2; J gene: TRBJ2-7; V gene: TRBV29-1; CDR3 DNA: TGCAGCGTTGCTGGCCTAGCGGAAACATACGAGCAGTACTTC; CDR3 protein: CSVAGLAETYEQYF
clone size: many; D gene: TRBD1; J gene: TRBJ1-6; V gene: TRBV7-6; CDR3 DNA: TGTGCCAGCAGCTTAGATGGGACAGAGACACCCCTCCACTTT; CDR3 protein: CASSLDGTETPLHF
clone size: NA; D gene: NA; J gene: TRBJ2-5; V gene: TRBV6-1; CDR3 DNA: TGTGCCAGCAGTGAAGTAGACCGGGACCTGATGGCCCAGTACTTC; CDR3 protein: CASSEVDRDLMAQYF
clone size: few; D gene: TRBD1; J gene: TRBJ2-3; V gene: TRBV15; CDR3 DNA: TGTGCCACCAGCAGAGAAACTCTCAGGGGGACGCAGTATTTT; CDR3 protein: CATSRETLRGTQYF
clone size: few; D gene: NA; J gene: TRBJ1-1; V gene: TRBV2; CDR3 DNA: TGTGCCAGCAGTGATAGGGGCGCCAGGATAGCTGAAGCTTTCTTT; CDR3 protein: CASSDRGARIAEAFF
clone size: NA; D gene: NA; J gene: TRBJ1-2; V gene: TRBV2; CDR3 DNA: TGTGCCACCGTGAGGTCTAACTATGGCTACACCTTC; CDR3 protein: CATVRSNYGYTF
clone size: NA; D gene: TRBD1; J gene: TRBJ2-7; V gene: TRBV20-1; CDR3 DNA: TGCAGTGCTAGTGATGGACAGGGCGTTAGCGAGCAGTACTTC; CDR3 protein: CSASDGQGVSEQYF
clone size: many; D gene: NA; J gene: TRBJ2-7; V gene: TRBV29-1; CDR3 DNA: TGCAGCGTTGTCCAAACAACCTACGAGCAGTACTTC; CDR3 protein: CSVVQTTYEQYF
clone size: NA; D gene: NA; J gene: TRBJ1-5; V gene: TRBV7-9; CDR3 DNA: TGTGCCAGCAGCCGTCACTCTCAGCCCCAGCATTTT; CDR3 protein: CASSRHSQPQHF
clone size: NA; D gene: TRBD2; J gene: TRBJ2-7; V gene: TRBV5-1; CDR3 DNA: TGCGCCAGCAGCTTGTGGGGACTAGCGGCGAGGAGCTCCTACGAGCAGTACTTC; CDR3 protein: CASSLWGLAARSSYEQYF
clone size: NA; D gene: TRBD1; J gene: TRBJ1-3; V gene: TRBV7-9; CDR3 DNA: TGTGCCAGCAGCTTAGTACAGGGGACCAGGGGAAACACCATATATTTT; CDR3 protein: CASSLVQGTRGNTIYF
clone size: few; D gene: NA; J gene: TRBJ1-5; V gene: TRBV7-2; CDR3 DNA: TGTGCCAGCAGTTGGACCCGGCCTGATCAGCCCCAGCATTTT; CDR3 protein: CASSWTRPDQPQHF
clone size: few; D gene: NA; J gene: TRBJ2-2; V gene: TRBV2; CDR3 DNA: TGTGCCAGCAGTGAATGGAGGCTCACCGGGGAGCTGTTTTTT; CDR3 protein: CASSEWRLTGELFF
clone size: few; D gene: TRBD1; J gene: TRBJ2-7; V gene: TRBV6-1; CDR3 DNA: TGTGCCAGCAGTGAAGGGACAGGGTTCTACGAGCAGTACTTC; CDR3 protein: CASSEGTGFYEQYF
clone size: NA; D gene: NA; J gene: TRBJ2-5; V gene: TRBV4-1; CDR3 DNA: TGCGCCAGCAGCCAAGAGGTGCAGGGAGAAGAGACCCAGTACTTC; CDR3 protein: CASSQEVQGEETQYF
clone size: NA; D gene: TRBD1; J gene: TRBJ2-5; V gene: TRBV10-3; CDR3 DNA: TGTGCCATCAAGGACAGGGGAGCGACCCAGTACTTC; CDR3 protein: CAIKDRGATQYF